Listed here are 17 T cell receptor beta chains from one sample, sequenced in a study of molecular identifiers for immune sequencing clone quantification. One entry per CDR3 protein, called by TCRdb with MiXCR from the PCR reads. The sample has about 510,000 distinct CDR3 sequences; about 20% are singletons. Sequencing was done on a sample of naive CD8+ T cells from blood, with Jurkat cell RNA spiked in. Subset of the sample: FACS-sorted CD8+CD4-CCR7+CD45RA+ naive T cells. These TCRs come from a human donor in good health. Some libraries in this study had Jurkat cell RNA spiked in.

Ten or more counts support this clonotype. The chain recombines TRBV27 with TRBJ2-7; a possible D gene is TRBD1 (5 bases). V dropped 0 bases and J dropped 4 bases, with 10 bases sitting between them. This CDR3 is built from 14 residues. Germline V gives CDR1 MNHEY, CDR2 SMNVEV (reference sequence). CDR3 nucleotide sequence: TGTGCCAGCAGTTTATCTGGGGCCCAGTACGAGCAGTACTTC. Amino acid sequence: CASSLSGAQYEQYF.

This clonotype has just a few counts. The J gene is TRBJ1-2, the V gene TRBV12-3 or TRBV12-4, with D possibly being TRBD1 (5 bases). The CDR3 has 15 amino acids. V was cut by 1 base and J by 4 bases, with 13 bases left in between. The CDR3: CASSLGAGFAYGYTF. CDR3 nucleotide sequence: TGTGCCAGCAGTTTAGGGGCAGGGTTTGCCTATGGCTACACCTTC.

This clonotype has a count of ten or more. The rearrangement links TRBV20-1 to TRBJ1-1, with TRBD1 matching over 10 bases. V gave up 2 bases and J gave up 1 base; unmatched junction bases: 13. The CDR3 spans 18 residues. Germline CDR1 reads DFQATT; CDR2 reads SNEGSKA (reference sequence). The CDR3 DNA is TGCAGTGCTAGATCAAGACCGGGACAGGGGATGAAGAACACTGAAGCTTTCTTT. Its translation: CSARSRPGQGMKNTEAFF.

Notes on this clonotype: A much larger clone is a single base away; this may be a read error. V and J are TRBV29-1 and TRBJ1-1, with D uncertain. Trimming left V 8 bases short and J 6 bases short, with 19 bases between. CDR3 size: 13 residues. The germline CDR1 and CDR2 sequences are SQVTM and ANQGSEA. CDR3 region: CSPEEGSGAEAFF. For the CDR3, the DNA is TGCAGCCCCGAGGAAGGGAGCGGGGCTGAAGCTTTCTTT.

This clonotype occurred a few times. This chain links TRBV27 with TRBJ2-1; perhaps D is TRBD1 or TRBD2 (5 bases each). Per germline, CDR1 MNHEY and CDR2 SMNVEV (reference sequence). The CDR3 loop spans 14 amino acids. V shed 0 bases and J shed 5 bases, with 8 bases lying between them. CDR3 sequence (DNA): TGTGCCAGCAGTTTATCGGGGACCGACAATGAGCAGTTCTTC. Residues: CASSLSGTDNEQFF.

This clonotype came up many times. The rearrangement links TRBV6-5 to TRBJ2-2; D possibly corresponds to TRBD2 (6 bases). The length of the CDR3 is 15 residues. V dropped 10 bases and J dropped 1 base, with 16 bases sitting between them. CDR1 and CDR2 from the germline V gene are MNHEY and SVGAGI. The CDR3 nucleotides are TGTGCCACCGGGGGAGCTGCCGGGAACACCGGGGAGCTGTTTTTT. This encodes CATGGAAGNTGELFF.

About this clonotype: A much larger clone differs by one base, so this may be a read error. This chain uses TRBV30 with TRBJ1-1; D remains ambiguous. The germline V gene has CDR1 GTSNPN and CDR2 SVGIG (reference sequence). Trimming pared 4 bases from V and 0 bases from J, leaving 6 bases between. The CDR3 has 12 amino acids. CDR3 protein: CAWTGMNTEAFF. For the CDR3, the DNA is TGTGCCTGGACTGGTATGAACACTGAAGCTTTCTTT.

As concerns this clonotype: This may come from a read error, since a much larger clone is one base off. The V and J genes are TRBV7-3 and TRBJ2-1; TRBD2 matches at 7 bases. The germline gives CDR1 SGHTA, CDR2 FQGTGA. The CDR3 covers 15 residues. CDR3 region: CASSDSATSVGERFF. The DNA for the CDR3 is TGTGCCAGCAGCGACTCAGCTACTAGCGTCGGTGAGCGGTTCTTC.

This clonotype has a count of ten or more. The chain links TRBV20-1 to TRBJ2-3; D might be TRBD2 (5 bases). This CDR3 contains 13 residues. Trimming removed 3 bases at V and 2 bases at J, with 9 bases between. Germline assignment: CDR1 DFQATT and CDR2 SNEGSKA (reference sequence). In nucleotides, the CDR3 is TGCAGTGCTAGGTCGGGATACACAGATACGCAGTATTTT. It is translated as CSARSGYTDTQYF.

About this clonotype: Just one base apart from a much larger clone, this may be a read error. No conserved phenylalanine or tryptophan is present at the end of the CDR3, so a read error is the likely explanation. The J gene is TRBJ1-5, the V gene TRBV2; perhaps TRBD1 as D (5 bases). Deletions cut 6 bases from V and 0 bases from J, with 12 bases between. This CDR3 is 15 amino acids long. The V gene's germline CDR1 is SNHLY and CDR2 FYNNEI. The CDR3 DNA follows: TGTGCCAGCAGGGCCGACAGATATAGCAATCAGCCCCAGCATTCT. As protein: CASRADRYSNQPQHS.

Of note for this clonotype: This likely comes from a read error, as the CDR3 has no conserved phenylalanine or tryptophan at its end. V and J are TRBV7-9 and TRBJ1-1; a possible D gene is TRBD1 (6 bases). Between the trimmed V and J ends, which lost 5 bases and 6 bases, there was a span of 16 bases. Germline CDR1 SEHNR, CDR2 FQNEAQ (reference sequence). CDR3 size: 14 residues. The CDR3 protein is CASSLGGRGAEAFL. The CDR3 coding sequence is TGTGCCAGCAGCCTCGGGGGCAGGGGAGCTGAAGCTTTCCTT.

This chain links TRBV27 with TRBJ2-1; the D gene is possibly TRBD2 (5 bases). V was cut by 5 bases and J by 3 bases, with 14 bases left in between. The germline V gene encodes CDR1 MNHEY and CDR2 SMNVEV (reference sequence). CDR3 length: 15 residues. The CDR3 DNA reads as TGTGCCAGCAGTCTGTCCACTGGGAGCTACAATGAGCAGTTCTTC. Encoded protein: CASSLSTGSYNEQFF.

This clonotype came up once. The final CDR3 position lacks the conserved phenylalanine or tryptophan, pointing to a likely read error. The genes are TRBV6-2 or TRBV6-3 and TRBJ1-1; no clear D. The CDR3 contains 13 residues. V lost 7 bases and J 1 base, leaving 10 bases between the germline ends. Per the germline V gene, CDR1 is MNHEY and CDR2 is SVGEGT. The CDR3 region has the DNA TGTGCCAGCACTCCCGTGGGGAACACTGAAGCTTTCCTT. It encodes CASTPVGNTEAFL.

The rearrangement uses TRBV27 and TRBJ2-3; D is possibly TRBD1 or TRBD2 (6 bases each). This CDR3 region has 13 residues. V lost 3 bases and J 5 bases, leaving 9 bases between the germline ends. Germline V gene lookup returns CDR1 MNHEY and CDR2 SMNVEV (reference sequence). CDR3 region: CASSFRGQDTQYF. The CDR3 nucleotides are TGTGCCAGCAGTTTCCGGGGGCAAGATACGCAGTATTTT.

V usage is TRBV13 and J usage is TRBJ2-7; D unresolved. The CDR3 is made up of 15 amino acids. Germline V CDR1 and CDR2: PRHDT, FYEKMQ (reference sequence). Trimming removed 4 bases at V and 5 bases at J, with 18 bases between. CDR3 region: CASSSRRLSRNEQYF. CDR3 DNA sequence: TGTGCCAGCAGCTCACGTAGACTTAGTCGGAACGAGCAGTACTTC.

The chain is built from TRBV7-9 and TRBJ2-2, with 8 bases identical to TRBD2. The CDR3 has 17 residues. The germline V gene encodes CDR1 SEHNR and CDR2 FQNEAQ (reference sequence). J was trimmed by 7 bases and V by 1 base; bases with no gene match: 11. CDR3 amino acids: CASSLEASGPGDGELFF. CDR3 DNA sequence: TGTGCCAGCAGCTTAGAGGCTAGCGGGCCCGGGGACGGGGAGCTGTTTTTT.

This clonotype was observed at least ten times. The rearrangement uses TRBV12-3 or TRBV12-4 and TRBJ2-5, with D maybe TRBD2 (5 bases). The CDR3 sequence is 13 residues long. Trimming left V 2 bases short and J 5 bases short, with 9 bases between. The CDR3 bases are TGTGCCAGCAGTTTATGGAGGTTCGAGACCCAGTACTTC. As protein: CASSLWRFETQYF.